The clone carrying this T cell receptor beta chain was picked up many times. The target antigen is unknown. Stable Graves' hyperthyroidism meant no ophthalmopathy progression within 18 months. The hyperthyroidism patients had all been newly diagnosed, and their disease duration was under 2 months. Their ages ranged from 18 to 65 years. CDR3 length equals 15 residues. The germline V and J ends were trimmed by 0 bases and 6 bases, with 14 bases remaining between them. Per the germline V gene, CDR1 is MNHNS and CDR2 is SASEGT. The data belong to a study of T cells in Graves' hyperthyroidism and ophthalmopathy. Amplification targeted TCR beta CDR3 regions from RNA transcripts. The HTBI set primed first-round TCR CDR3 RT-PCR. One entry per CDR3 protein results from TCRdb running MiXCR on the multiplex PCR reads. The table shows around 350,000 distinct CDR3 sequences, with approximately 19% occurring only once.

Study-level results: In the blood, most expanded thyroid clonotypes above 0.001 appeared as well. Classification by a 13 V-J model distinguished ophthalmopathy from stable hyperthyroidism.

This clonotype was obtained from a woman aged 18 to 35 with Graves' hyperthyroidism. Material for sequencing was blood. The gene calls are TRBV6-1 and TRBJ1-2; D remains ambiguous. This CDR3 is CASSEAAGEHHGYTF. The DNA for the CDR3 is TGTGCCAGCAGTGAAGCCGCCGGGGAACACCATGGCTACACCTTC.